Listed below are T cell receptor beta chains from one sample, sequenced in a study of blood T cell repertoires in COVID-19. Sequencing used immunoSEQ multiplex PCR; TCRdb keeps in-frame clones, though not all of them. The data show approximately 150,000 clones, roughly 82% seen once. Sequencing used peripheral blood. All receptors derive from a human donor with acute or convalescent COVID-19. The donor label of this sample is uncertain. Each CDR3 is given without its conserved first and last residue.

j_call	v_call	cdr3_aa
TRBJ1-6	TRBV3-1/TRBV3-2	ASSPYGARGRGPLH
TRBJ1-3	TRBV5-1	ASSLGGASGNTIY
TRBJ1-6	TRBV18	ASSLEAFPNSPLH
TRBJ1-3	TRBV5-5	ASSPNELPGNTIY
TRBJ2-5	TRBV3-1/TRBV3-2	ATQLGGETQY
TRBJ1-6	TRBV19	ASSPGTGAGAPLH
TRBJ1-1	TRBV21-1	ASSKQGANTEAF
TRBJ2-3	TRBV9	ASSAHGGAPDTQY
TRBJ1-3	TRBV12-3/TRBV12-4	ASRRGNTIY
TRBJ1-1	TRBV12-5	ASGLNRLNTEAF
TRBJ2-2	TRBV19	ASSEDRYTGELF